This TCR beta chain was found in a study of CD8 T cells in Susac syndrome. V was pared by 6 bases and J by 6 bases, with 6 bases of the junction left unmatched. The CDR3 consists of 13 residues. The germline V gene has CDR1 DFQATT and CDR2 SNEGSKA (reference sequence). Sequencing targeted TCR beta in T cells from blood (CD8+ and CD4+). The multiple sclerosis control group was made up of treatment-naive patients with stable or active relapsing-remitting disease. Negative isolation yielded CD4+ and CD8+ T cells, and FACS enriched TEMRA cells. A quantity of about 0.45 to 1 ug RNA underwent reverse transcription using random hexamers. Multiplex PCR with immunoSEQ amplified the TCR beta CDR3 across 54 Vbeta and 13 Jbeta. MiXCR was run by TCRdb on the immunoSEQ multiplex PCR reads, yielding one entry per CDR3 protein. Altogether a few hundred thousand distinct CDR3 sequences are present, 95% being singletons, with the ten largest covering about 0.088%.

Sequenced material: CD4+ T cells from PBMCs. This receptor was taken from a human donor with multiple sclerosis. V gene TRBV20-1 combines with J gene TRBJ2-3; 10 bases are shared with TRBD2. The DNA of the CDR3 is TGCAGTGCCATAGCGGGGGGAGGGGATACGCAGTATTTT. Its protein is CSAIAGGGDTQYF.